This TCR beta chain was sequenced in a study of OX40 agonist ivuxolimab in advanced cancers. For the study at large: It was ivuxolimab, an agonistic anti-OX40 (CD134) antibody, that patients were treated with.

Sequenced by immunoSEQ multiplex PCR; TCRdb stores in-frame clones only, minus some. Seen here are approximately 69,000 clones, 75% to 85% observed once, and the top ten hold over 0.95%. Concerning this clone: Its antigen is still unknown.

Study-wide results and caveats: Among some nonresponders, normalized T-cell clonal expansion was also low.

This material consisted of CD4+ or CD8+ T cells sorted from blood, taken in a trial of the OX40 agonist ivuxolimab. The source of this sequence is an adult with an advanced solid tumor such as melanoma, head and neck, liver or kidney cancer.

The CDR3 region has the DNA TGTGCCAGGAGGCCCCTGGGGGAGCAGTACTTC. Translated: CARRPLGEQYF. The chain employs TRBV7-2 and TRBJ2-7; D is undetermined. V was clipped by 9 bases and J by 7 bases, with 13 bases between them. The CDR3 length is 11 residues. Germline V gene lookup returns CDR1 SGHTA and CDR2 FQGNSA.